This T cell receptor beta chain was captured in a study of cytomegalovirus exposure and HLA in healthy donors. Findings of the study overall: HLA allele associations emerged for around 16,000 TCR beta sequences in a later analysis, at 0.05 false discovery rate. Among TCR sequences, most were rare, though some public TCRs appeared in many donors. Cytomegalovirus status was reportedly diagnosed by the classifier with high specificity and sensitivity.

With regard to this clone: The target antigen is unknown.

This CDR3 has 15 amino acids. CDR1 and CDR2 from the germline V gene are KGHSY and FQNENV. With 0 bases removed from V and 7 bases from J, the gap between germline ends came to 13 bases. PCR involved 60 Vbeta and 13 Jbeta primers. TCRdb keeps only in-frame clones here, not all; method: immunoSEQ multiplex PCR. This sample has more than 95,000 clones, with roughly 83% found just once. The clonotype comes from a man aged 25-45 years in good health and CMV-seropositive. The V gene is TRBV16, the J gene TRBJ1-5, with a tentative D call TRBD1 (5 bases). Material for sequencing was PBMCs. DNA of the CDR3: TGTGCCAGCAGCCAATCGGGGCAGGGAGGACAGCCCCAGCATTTT. It is translated as CASSQSGQGGQPQHF.